This TCR beta chain derives from a study of T cell responses to AZD1222 COVID-19 vaccine. In the study overall: Second-dose recipients at about 4 or about 12 weeks were treated as one pooled group. Whole-study findings and limits: Dominant CD4 TCR responses targeted spike regions 160-218 and 743-854. White British ancestry dominated among donors, who included more females, and clonal diversity was possibly underestimated. Of the AZD1222 recipients, only six were seropositive at baseline.

Regarding this clone: Its antigen is not identified.

The protocol was immunoSEQ multiplex PCR, while the TCRdb copy is restricted to in-frame clones and leaves out a portion. Seen here are 90,000 to 110,000 clones, about 91% observed once, and the top ten hold 7.5%. Germline values: CDR1 SGHRS, CDR2 YFSETQ. V was clipped by 2 bases and J by 4 bases; unmatched bases: 4. CDR3 size: 14 residues. Sequencing used peripheral blood, obtained on day 0 of AZD1222 vaccination. The chain is built from TRBV5-1 and TRBJ1-1, with 8 bases that match TRBD1. The TCR comes from an adult in good health. CDR3: CASSFTTGGTEAFF. The CDR3 DNA is TGCGCCAGCAGCTTCACTACAGGGGGCACTGAAGCTTTCTTT.